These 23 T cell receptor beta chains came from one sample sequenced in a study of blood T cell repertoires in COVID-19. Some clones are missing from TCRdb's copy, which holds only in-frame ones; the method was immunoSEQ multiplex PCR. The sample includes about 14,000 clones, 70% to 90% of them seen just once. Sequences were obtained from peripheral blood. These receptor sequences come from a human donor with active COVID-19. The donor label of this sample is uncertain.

The chain's CDR3 is CASSLGGTGVGYTF. DNA of the CDR3: TGTGCCAGCAGCTTAGGCGGGACAGGGGTCGGCTACACCTTC. V usage is TRBV7-9 and J usage is TRBJ1-2; 10 nucleotides agree with TRBD1. V trimming: 1 base; J trimming: 8 bases; junction bases outside the gene matches: 4. From germline, CDR1 is SEHNR and CDR2 FQNEAQ (reference sequence). CDR3 length: 14 amino acids.

In nucleotides, the CDR3 is TGTGCCAGCAGCCAAGTGCTAGCGGGATCTTGGGAGCAGTACTTC. It encodes CASSQVLAGSWEQYF. The rearrangement links TRBV3-1 (or the pseudogene TRBV3-2) to TRBJ2-7; 9 positions match TRBD2. Germline V gives CDR1 LGHDT, CDR2 YNNKEL (reference sequence). The CDR3 has 15 residues. J lost 7 bases, V lost 1 base, and 8 bases had no gene match.

The CDR3 sequence: CASSSPGLAITQYF. The CDR3 coding sequence is TGTGCCAGCAGCTCGCCGGGACTAGCAATCACGCAGTATTTT. The chain has TRBV7-2 and TRBJ2-3; 9 bases line up with TRBD2. The CDR3 loop spans 14 amino acids. J lost 9 bases, V lost 4 bases, and 8 bases had no gene match. From germline, CDR1 is SGHTA and CDR2 FQGNSA.

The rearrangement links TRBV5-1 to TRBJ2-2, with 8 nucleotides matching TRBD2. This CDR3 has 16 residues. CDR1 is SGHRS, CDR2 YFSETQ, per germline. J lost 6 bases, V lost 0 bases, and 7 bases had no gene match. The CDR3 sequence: CASSLGRGGIAGELFF. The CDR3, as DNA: TGCGCCAGCAGCTTGGGTCGCGGGGGGATCGCCGGGGAGCTGTTTTTT.

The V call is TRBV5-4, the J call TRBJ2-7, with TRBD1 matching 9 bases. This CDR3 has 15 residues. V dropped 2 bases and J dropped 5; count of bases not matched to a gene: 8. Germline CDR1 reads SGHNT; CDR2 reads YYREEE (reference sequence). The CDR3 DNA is TGTGCCAGCAGCTTCGCGGGACAGGGTCCCAACGAGCAGTACTTC. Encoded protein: CASSFAGQGPNEQYF. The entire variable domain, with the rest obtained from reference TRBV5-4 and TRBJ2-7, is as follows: ETGVTQSPTHLIKTRGQQVTLRCSSQSGHNTVSWYQQALGQGPQFIFQYYREEENGRGNFPPRFSGLQFPNYSSELNVNALELDDSALYLCASSFAGQGPNEQYFGPGTRLTVT.

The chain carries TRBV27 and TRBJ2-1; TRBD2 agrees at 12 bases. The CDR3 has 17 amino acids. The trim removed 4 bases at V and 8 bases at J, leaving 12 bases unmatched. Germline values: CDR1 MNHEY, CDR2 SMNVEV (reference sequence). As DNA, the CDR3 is TGTGCCAGCAGTTCCGACCTCTCTAGCGGGAGGGCCCATGAGCAGTTCTTC. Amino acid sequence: CASSSDLSSGRAHEQFF.

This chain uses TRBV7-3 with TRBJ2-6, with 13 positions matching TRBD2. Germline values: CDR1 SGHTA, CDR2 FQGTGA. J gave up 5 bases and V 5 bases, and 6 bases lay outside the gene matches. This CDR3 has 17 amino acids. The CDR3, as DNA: TGTGCCAGCAGCAGCGGGACTAGCGGGGCTTGGGCCAACGTCCTGACTTTC. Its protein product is CASSSGTSGAWANVLTF.

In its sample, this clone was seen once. The CDR3: CASSTSNLRGTYEQYF. The CDR3 DNA follows: TGTGCCAGCAGTACATCTAATCTCAGGGGGACCTACGAGCAGTACTTC. The V gene is TRBV7-2, the J gene TRBJ2-7, with 7 bases that match TRBD1. In germline, CDR1 is SGHTA, CDR2 FQGNSA. The CDR3 length is 16 residues. V lost 6 bases and J lost 2; bases outside the gene matches: 13.

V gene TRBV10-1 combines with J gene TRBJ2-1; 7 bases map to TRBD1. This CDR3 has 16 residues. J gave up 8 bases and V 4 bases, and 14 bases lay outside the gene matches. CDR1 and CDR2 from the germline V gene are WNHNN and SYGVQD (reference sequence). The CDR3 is CASSGTRTGQRYEQFF. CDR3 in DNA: TGCGCCAGCAGTGGGACCCGGACAGGTCAACGCTATGAGCAGTTCTTC.

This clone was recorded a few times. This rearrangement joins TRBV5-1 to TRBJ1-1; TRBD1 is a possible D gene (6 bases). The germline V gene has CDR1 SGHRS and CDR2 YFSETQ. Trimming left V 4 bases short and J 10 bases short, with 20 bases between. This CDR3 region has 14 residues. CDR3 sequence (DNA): TGCGCCAGCAGCGAACCTGAGGGGGGGATGGTAGCTTTCTTT. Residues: CASSEPEGGMVAFF. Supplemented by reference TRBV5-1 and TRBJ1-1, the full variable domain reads KAGVTQTPRYLIKTRGQQVTLSCSPISGHRSVSWYQQTPGQGLQFLFEYFSETQRNKGNFPGRFSGRQFSNSRSEMNVSTLELGDSALYLCASSEPEGGMVAFFGQGTRLTVV.

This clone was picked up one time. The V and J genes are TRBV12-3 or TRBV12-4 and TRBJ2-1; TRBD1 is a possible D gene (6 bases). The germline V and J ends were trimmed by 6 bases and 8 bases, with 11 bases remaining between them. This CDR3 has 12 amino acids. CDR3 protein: CASRLQGDEQFF. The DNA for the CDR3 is TGTGCCAGCAGACTACAGGGAGATGAGCAGTTCTTC.

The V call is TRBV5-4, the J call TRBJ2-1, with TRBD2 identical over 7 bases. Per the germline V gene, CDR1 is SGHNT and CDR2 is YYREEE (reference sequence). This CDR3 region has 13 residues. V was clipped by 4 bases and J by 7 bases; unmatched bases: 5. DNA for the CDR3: TGTGCCAGCAGCCTGGGAGCGGGGAATGAGCAGTTCTTC. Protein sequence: CASSLGAGNEQFF.

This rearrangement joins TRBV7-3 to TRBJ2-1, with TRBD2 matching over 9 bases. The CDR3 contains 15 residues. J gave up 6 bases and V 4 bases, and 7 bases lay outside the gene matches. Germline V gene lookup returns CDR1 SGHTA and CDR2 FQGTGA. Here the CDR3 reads CASSSGLASRNEQFF. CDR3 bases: TGTGCCAGCAGCTCGGGACTAGCCTCCCGCAATGAGCAGTTCTTC.

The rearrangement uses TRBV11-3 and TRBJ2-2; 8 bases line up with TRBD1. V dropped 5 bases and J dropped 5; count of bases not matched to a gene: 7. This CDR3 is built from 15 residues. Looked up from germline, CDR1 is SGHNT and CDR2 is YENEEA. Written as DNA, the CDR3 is TGTGCCAGCAGCCCTCGACAGGGGAGTACCGGGGAGCTGTTTTTT. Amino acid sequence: CASSPRQGSTGELFF. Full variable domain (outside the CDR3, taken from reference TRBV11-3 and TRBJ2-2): EAGVVQSPRYKIIEKKQPVAFWCNPISGHNTLYWYLQNLGQGPELLIRYENEEAVDDSQLPKDRFSAERLKGVDSTLKIQPAELGDSAVYLCASSPRQGSTGELFFGEGSRLTVL.

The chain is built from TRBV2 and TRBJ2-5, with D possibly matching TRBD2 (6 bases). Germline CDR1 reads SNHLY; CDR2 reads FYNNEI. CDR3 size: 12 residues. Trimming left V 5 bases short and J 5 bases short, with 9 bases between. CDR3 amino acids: CASSPGRETQYF. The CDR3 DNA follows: TGTGCCAGCAGTCCAGGGAGGGAGACCCAGTACTTC.

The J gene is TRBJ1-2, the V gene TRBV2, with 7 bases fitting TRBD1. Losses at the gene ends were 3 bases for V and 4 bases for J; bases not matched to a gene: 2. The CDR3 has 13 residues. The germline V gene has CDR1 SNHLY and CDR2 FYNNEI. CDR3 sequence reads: CASSDRDSYGYTF. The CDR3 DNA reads TGTGCCAGCAGTGACCGGGACAGCTATGGCTACACCTTC.

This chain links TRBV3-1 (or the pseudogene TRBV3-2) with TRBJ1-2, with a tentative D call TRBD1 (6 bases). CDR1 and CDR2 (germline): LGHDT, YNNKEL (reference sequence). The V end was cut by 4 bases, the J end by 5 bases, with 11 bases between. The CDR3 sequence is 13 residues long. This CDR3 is CASSLGGAYGYTF. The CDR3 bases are TGTGCCAGCAGCCTCGGGGGGGCGTATGGCTACACCTTC.

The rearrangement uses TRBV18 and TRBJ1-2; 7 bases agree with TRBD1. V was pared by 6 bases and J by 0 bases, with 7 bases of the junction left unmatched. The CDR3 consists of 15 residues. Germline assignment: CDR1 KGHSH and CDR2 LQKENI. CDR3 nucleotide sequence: TGTGCCAGCTCTATTTGGACAGGAGCTAACTATGGCTACACCTTC. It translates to CASSIWTGANYGYTF.

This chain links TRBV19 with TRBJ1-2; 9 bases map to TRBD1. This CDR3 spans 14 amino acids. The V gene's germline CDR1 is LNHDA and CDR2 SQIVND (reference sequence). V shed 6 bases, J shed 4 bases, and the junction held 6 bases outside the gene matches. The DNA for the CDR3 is TGTGCCAGTAGCTTGACAGGGGGTCCCTATGGCTACACCTTC. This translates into CASSLTGGPYGYTF.

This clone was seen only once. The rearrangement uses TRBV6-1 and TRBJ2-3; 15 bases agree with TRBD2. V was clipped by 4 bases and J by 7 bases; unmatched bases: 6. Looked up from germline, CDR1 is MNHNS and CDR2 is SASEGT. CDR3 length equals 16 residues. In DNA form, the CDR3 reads TGTGCCAGCAGTGCCAGGACTAGCGGGGGGGCCCATACGCAGTATTTT. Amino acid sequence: CASSARTSGGAHTQYF.

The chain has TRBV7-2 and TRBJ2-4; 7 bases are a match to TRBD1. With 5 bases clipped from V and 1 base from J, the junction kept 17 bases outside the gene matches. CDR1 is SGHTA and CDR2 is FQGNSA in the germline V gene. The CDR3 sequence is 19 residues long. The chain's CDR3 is CASSPPPGQPVVAKNIQYF. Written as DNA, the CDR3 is TGTGCCAGCAGCCCCCCTCCGGGACAGCCGGTGGTGGCCAAAAACATTCAGTACTTC.

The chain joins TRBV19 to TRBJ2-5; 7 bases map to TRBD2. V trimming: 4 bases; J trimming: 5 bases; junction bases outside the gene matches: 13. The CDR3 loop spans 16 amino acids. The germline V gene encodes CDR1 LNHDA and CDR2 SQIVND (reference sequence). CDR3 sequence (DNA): TGTGCCAGTAGTAGAGGAGGACGGGGAGGGGTGGAGACCCAGTACTTC. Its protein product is CASSRGGRGGVETQYF.

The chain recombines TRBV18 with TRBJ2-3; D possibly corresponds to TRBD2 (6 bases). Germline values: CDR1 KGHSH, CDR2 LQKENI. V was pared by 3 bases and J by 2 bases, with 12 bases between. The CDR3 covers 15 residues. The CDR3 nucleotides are TGTGCCAGCTCACCGATGGGACTCCACACAGATACGCAGTATTTT. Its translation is CASSPMGLHTDTQYF.